This TCR beta chain came from a study of shared clonotypes between healthy human individuals. Study-level results: Sequencing depth was expected to affect clonotype sharing among donors. At large depth, rarefaction still showed sorted-subset sequencing to be incomplete.

Comments on this clone: Its antigen is not identified.

Germline CDR1 reads SNHLY; CDR2 reads FYNNEI. The CDR3 sequence is 13 residues long. V lost 6 bases to trimming and J lost 9 bases, with 15 bases between them. Donors had no recently reported acute infections or vaccinations and were HIV-negative. Within Nashville, Tennessee resided all donors, each a Caucasian adult. Some clones are missing from TCRdb's copy, which holds only in-frame ones; the method was immunoSEQ multiplex PCR. The table has around 1.6 million clones, nearly 99% seen once. V usage is TRBV2 and J usage is TRBJ2-1, with no clear D. What was sequenced was naive CD4+ T cells sorted from blood. Subset in this sample: CD45RA+ positively selected. This TCR was recovered from a man between 25 and 39 years old in good health. The CDR3 reads CASSWQEMVEQFF. The CDR3 DNA reads as TGTGCCAGCAGCTGGCAGGAGATGGTTGAGCAGTTCTTC.